A single sample gave rise to the 18 T cell receptor beta chains below, sequenced in a study of shared clonotypes between healthy human individuals. Method: immunoSEQ multiplex PCR; TCRdb's copy keeps in-frame clones and lacks some. The top ten clones hold over 1% of a sample with 1.6 million or so clones, more than 95% of them seen once. Material: naive CD4+ T cells sorted from blood. Subset: CD45RA+ positively selected. Every receptor here comes from a young man in good health.

V gene TRBV4-1 combines with J gene TRBJ1-1, with no clear D. V was clipped by 1 base and J by 3 bases, with 6 bases between them. CDR1 is MGHRA, CDR2 YSYEKL, per germline. The length of the CDR3 is 13 residues. CDR3 in amino acids: CASSQGVDTEAFF. CDR3 coding DNA: TGCGCCAGCAGCCAAGGGGTGGACACTGAAGCTTTCTTT.

The chain joins TRBV7-2 to TRBJ2-2, with D perhaps matching TRBD2 (6 bases). V dropped 3 bases and J dropped 4 bases, with 12 bases sitting between them. This CDR3 is 15 amino acids long. Germline CDR1 SGHTA, CDR2 FQGNSA. The CDR3 protein is CASSFGRSGTGELFF. The DNA for the CDR3 is TGTGCCAGCAGCTTCGGGAGAAGTGGCACCGGGGAGCTGTTTTTT.

This sequence joins TRBV11-1 and TRBJ2-7; the D call may be TRBD1 or TRBD2 (6 bases each). CDR1 and CDR2 (germline): SGHAT, FQDESV (reference sequence). The CDR3 consists of 16 residues. Trimming cost V 5 bases and J 3 bases, with 20 bases left between them. The CDR3 region is CASSGRGRGNVYEQYF. The DNA of the CDR3 is TGTGCCAGCAGCGGCCGGGGGCGGGGCAATGTCTACGAGCAGTACTTC.

This clone was found once. The chain couples TRBV5-1 to TRBJ2-2; D is ambiguous. Trimming removed 5 bases at V and 6 bases at J, with 11 bases between. The CDR3 runs 13 residues. Germline V gene data show CDR1 as SGHRS and CDR2 as YFSETQ. The CDR3 spells CASSSLGPGELFF. Here the CDR3 DNA reads TGCGCCAGCAGTTCCCTCGGACCCGGGGAGCTGTTTTTT.

The CDR3 sequence is CASSFLGTGTNYGYTF. The DNA of the CDR3 is TGTGCCAGCAGTTTTTTAGGGACAGGAACTAACTATGGCTACACCTTC. V gene TRBV27 combines with J gene TRBJ1-2; TRBD1 aligns across 8 bases. CDR1 and CDR2 from the germline V gene are MNHEY and SMNVEV (reference sequence). The V gene end was trimmed by 3 bases and the J gene end by 0 bases; junction bases not matched to a gene: 6. This CDR3 is built from 16 residues.

A single count supports this clone. The chain recombines TRBV11-2 with TRBJ2-1; perhaps TRBD1 as D (7 bases). The germline CDR1 and CDR2 sequences are SGHAT and FQNNGV. The CDR3 spans 19 residues. Trimming pared 4 bases from V and 8 bases from J, leaving 30 bases between. CDR3 nucleotides: TGTGCCAGCAGCTCCACCCAGGGGGGCGTCGGTATCGGGTTCCATGAGCAGTTCTTC. Protein: CASSSTQGGVGIGFHEQFF.

A word on this clone: The same CDR3 also results from other DNA sequences found in this sample. V and J are TRBV5-4 and TRBJ2-7; D gene unclear. Looked up from germline, CDR1 is SGHNT and CDR2 is YYREEE (reference sequence). This CDR3 region has 13 residues. The V gene lost 1 base and the J gene lost 1 base, with 6 bases spanning the gap. CDR3 coding DNA: TGTGCCAGCAGCTTGAAAGGATCCTACGAGCAGTACTTC. This codes for CASSLKGSYEQYF.

In its sample, this clone was seen once. The chain is built from TRBV28 and TRBJ1-1; possibly TRBD1 for D (6 bases). V lost 5 bases and J lost 6, with 19 bases in between. This CDR3 spans 15 amino acids. Germline V gene lookup returns CDR1 MDHEN and CDR2 SYDVKM. CDR3 residues: CASSPHTGMAAEAFF. The CDR3 DNA reads as TGTGCCAGCAGTCCCCATACAGGGATGGCGGCTGAAGCTTTCTTT.

This CDR3 reads CSVVRGRLDEQFF. For the CDR3, the DNA is TGCAGCGTTGTCAGGGGGCGCCTCGATGAGCAGTTCTTC. V and J are TRBV29-1 and TRBJ2-1, with 8 bases that match TRBD1. The J segment lost 8 bases and the V segment lost 4 bases, leaving 7 bases of the junction unmatched. The CDR3 length is 13 residues. Germline V gene lookup returns CDR1 SQVTM and CDR2 ANQGSEA.

The chain uses TRBV19 and TRBJ2-1; the match to TRBD2 covers 11 bases. This CDR3 has 15 amino acids. With V trimmed by 3 bases and J by 9 bases, 7 bases remained unmatched. CDR1 is LNHDA, CDR2 SQIVND, per germline (reference sequence). CDR3 coding DNA: TGTGCCAGTAGTATCGGGCTAGCGGGAGGTGCTGAGCAGTTCTTC. Amino acids: CASSIGLAGGAEQFF. The full variable domain, its missing parts supplied by reference TRBV19 and TRBJ2-1, is DGGITQSPKYLFRKEGQNVTLSCEQNLNHDAMYWYRQDPGQGLRLIYYSQIVNDFQKGDIAEGYSVSREKKESFPLTVTSAQKNPTAFYLCASSIGLAGGAEQFFGPGTRLTVL.

As concerns this clone: Other nucleotide sequences in the sample specify the same CDR3. The chain joins TRBV14 to TRBJ2-7, with no clear D. The CDR3 contains 13 residues. V dropped 1 base and J dropped 2 bases, with 6 bases sitting between them. Germline V gene data show CDR1 as SGHDN and CDR2 as FVKESK. CDR3: CASSQVRTYEQYF. The CDR3 DNA is TGTGCCAGCAGCCAAGTTCGGACCTACGAGCAGTACTTC.

This clone was seen once. The chain joins TRBV6-1 to TRBJ1-2; TRBD1 might be the D (5 bases). CDR3 length: 12 residues. The ends were cut back, 7 bases at V and 2 bases at J, with 8 bases in the middle. The germline CDR1 and CDR2 sequences are MNHNS and SASEGT. The CDR3 loop reads CASNSGNYGYTF. CDR3 coding DNA: TGTGCCAGCAATTCAGGGAACTATGGCTACACCTTC.

This clone appeared a single time. This chain links TRBV10-3 with TRBJ1-3; TRBD1 might be the D (5 bases). CDR3 length: 16 residues. V dropped 3 bases and J dropped 0 bases, with 12 bases sitting between them. CDR1 is ENHRY, CDR2 SYGVKD, per germline. CDR3 loop: CAISDLGPSSGNTIYF. CDR3 DNA sequence: TGTGCCATCAGTGACTTGGGACCCAGCTCTGGAAACACCATATATTTT.

The V call is TRBV5-5, the J call TRBJ1-5; D not resolved. V was cut by 3 bases and J by 7 bases, with 14 bases left in between. This CDR3 is built from 14 residues. CDR1 and CDR2 (germline): SGHKS, YYEKEE (reference sequence). The CDR3 DNA sequence: TGTGCCAGCAGCTCCGGATCTCAAAGACAGCCCCAGCATTTT. Amino acid sequence: CASSSGSQRQPQHF.

The chain is built from TRBV5-4 and TRBJ2-4; either TRBD1 or TRBD2 may supply D (5 bases each). Trimming stripped 4 bases from V and 9 bases from J, with 17 bases between. The germline gives CDR1 SGHNT, CDR2 YYREEE (reference sequence). The length of the CDR3 is 14 residues. This CDR3 is CASSPGQGRGIQYF. The CDR3 coding sequence is TGTGCCAGCAGCCCAGGCCAGGGACGGGGCATTCAGTACTTC.

The chain recombines TRBV18 with TRBJ2-3; 7 bases align to TRBD1. CDR3 length equals 16 residues. The germline V gene has CDR1 KGHSH and CDR2 LQKENI. V lost 3 bases to trimming and J lost 2 bases; unmatched junction nucleotides: 8. The CDR3 region has the DNA TGTGCCAGCTCACCTAGTAGAACAGGGGCCACAGATACGCAGTATTTT. This translates into CASSPSRTGATDTQYF.

The gene calls are TRBV7-8 and TRBJ2-3; D is perhaps TRBD1 or TRBD2 (7 bases each). Trimming cost V 5 bases and J 2 bases, with 20 bases left between them. This CDR3 contains 17 residues. Germline V CDR1 and CDR2: SGHVS, FQNEAQ. CDR3 sequence reads: CASSPIRGTTPTDTQYF. The DNA of the CDR3 is TGTGCCAGCAGCCCCATCAGGGGGACTACCCCCACAGATACGCAGTATTTT.

V usage is TRBV11-2 and J usage is TRBJ2-5, with no clear D. This CDR3 has 11 residues. The germline gives CDR1 SGHAT, CDR2 FQNNGV. V gave up 7 bases and J gave up 7 bases, with 10 bases separating them. The DNA for the CDR3 is TGTGCCAGCACCATGGACCGGACCCAGTACTTC. It encodes CASTMDRTQYF.